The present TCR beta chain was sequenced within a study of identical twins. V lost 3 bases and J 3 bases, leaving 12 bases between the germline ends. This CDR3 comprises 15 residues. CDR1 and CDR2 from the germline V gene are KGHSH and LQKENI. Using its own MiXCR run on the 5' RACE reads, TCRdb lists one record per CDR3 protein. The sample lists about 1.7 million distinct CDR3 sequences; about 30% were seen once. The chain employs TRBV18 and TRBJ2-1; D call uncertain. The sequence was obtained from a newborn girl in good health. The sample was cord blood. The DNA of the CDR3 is TGTGCCAGCTCACCCCCCCTGGCGGACTACAATGAGCAGTTCTTC. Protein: CASSPPLADYNEQFF.